This T cell receptor (beta chain) was retrieved from a study of identical twins. A few counts support this clonotype. As yet, its antigen is unknown. Study-level points and caveats: Fewer insertions were carried by abundant cord blood beta clonotypes, but none was seen in memory repertoires. Potential partial confounding of zero-insertion analyses by invariant MAIT and iNKT cells was noted. Cross-sectional statistics underpinned the conclusions; the same donors were not followed.

Template switching added a universal primer site; cDNA carried unique molecular identifiers. TCRdb redid the calling of the 5' RACE reads with MiXCR, one entry per CDR3 protein. The sample has 200,000 to 250,000 distinct CDR3 sequences, around 8.1% seen once; the top ten hold less than 2.5%. The V and J ends lost 0 bases and 8 bases, in that order; junction bases with no gene match: 4. The germline CDR1 and CDR2 sequences are SGHDT and YYEEEE. The CDR3 covers 13 residues. These same records also appear under a second study, on yellow fever vaccine responses in identical twins.

Input material: memory (CD45RO+) T cells sorted from blood. This TCR was sampled from a woman between 18 and 29 years old in good health. The chain has TRBV5-6 and TRBJ1-1, with 7 nucleotides matching TRBD1. The CDR3 loop reads CASSLGLGGEAFF. CDR3 bases: TGTGCCAGCAGCTTGGGTCTAGGGGGCGAAGCTTTCTTT.